Below, 4 T cell receptor beta chains from the same sample are listed, as sequenced in a study of T cells in localized non-small cell lung cancer. TCRdb's table, derived via immunoSEQ multiplex PCR, lists solely in-frame clones and lacks some. The sample carries about 33,000 clones, under 90% recorded once. The starting material was peripheral blood, obtained before any cancer treatment. The receptors shown here come from a man aged 40 to 69 with stage I lung adenocarcinoma.

This clone came up a few times. The V and J genes are TRBV6-1 and TRBJ2-1, with TRBD2 identical over 9 bases. Unmatched junction bases numbered 4, after V lost 2 bases and J lost 2 bases. The germline V gene has CDR1 MNHNS and CDR2 SASEGT. This CDR3 is built from 16 residues. CDR3 in DNA: TGTGCCAGCAGTGAAATTGCGGGGGGGGCCTACAATGAGCAGTTCTTC. Amino acid sequence: CASSEIAGGAYNEQFF.

J is TRBJ2-7 and V is TRBV11-2; D not certain. Germline CDR1 is SGHAT and CDR2 is FQNNGV. The CDR3 sequence is 15 residues long. The V gene lost 1 base and the J gene lost 3 bases, with 13 bases spanning the gap. CDR3 region: CASSLGPGGRYEQYF. Written as DNA, the CDR3 is TGTGCCAGCAGCTTAGGACCTGGTGGGCGCTACGAGCAGTACTTC.

The chain has TRBV7-3 and TRBJ2-4, with TRBD1 matching 8 bases. The junction had 15 bases not matched to a gene; V was cut back by 5 bases and J by 0 bases. This CDR3 comprises 19 residues. Looked up from germline, CDR1 is SGHTA and CDR2 is FQGTGA. CDR3 DNA sequence: TGTGCCAGCAGCCCTCGGACAGGGCCCGGGACAATAGCCAAAAACATTCAGTACTTC. This sequence encodes CASSPRTGPGTIAKNIQYF.

This chain joins TRBV6-1 and TRBJ1-2; 9 nucleotides line up with TRBD1. V was clipped by 6 bases and J by 6 bases; unmatched bases: 8. CDR3 size: 14 residues. The germline gives CDR1 MNHNS, CDR2 SASEGT. The CDR3 reads CASRWTGEVDGYTF. CDR3 nucleotide sequence: TGTGCCAGCAGGTGGACAGGGGAGGTCGATGGCTACACCTTC.